These 16 T cell receptor beta chains were all obtained from the same sample, sequenced in a study of shared clonotypes between healthy human individuals. Some clones are missing from TCRdb's copy, which holds only in-frame ones; the method was immunoSEQ multiplex PCR. Of approximately 180,000 clones listed, just under 95% were seen once; the top ten hold approximately 0.07%. The sample was naive CD4+ T cells sorted from blood. Subset given: CD45RA+ positively selected. These TCRs come from a woman aged 25-40 years in good health.

The chain carries TRBV5-4 and TRBJ1-2; D ambiguous. The CDR3 extends over 12 amino acids. Germline values: CDR1 SGHNT, CDR2 YYREEE (reference sequence). Trimming removed 1 base at V and 8 bases at J, with 9 bases between. For the CDR3, the DNA is TGTGCCAGCAGCTTGATTAAGGAGGGCTACACCTTC. Its translation is CASSLIKEGYTF.

DNA for the CDR3: TGTGCCAGTAGTTTACAGGGATTCGGAAACACCATATATTTT. Translated: CASSLQGFGNTIYF. J is TRBJ1-3 and V is TRBV19; possible D gene TRBD1, 6 bases. This CDR3 has 14 amino acids. V shed 5 bases and J shed 4 bases, with 12 bases lying between them. CDR1 is LNHDA, CDR2 SQIVND, per germline (reference sequence).

This clone was seen a few times. CDR3 DNA: TGTGCCAGCGGTGATGTCGGGGGAACTACCTACGAGCAGTACTTC. It encodes CASGDVGGTTYEQYF. The rearrangement uses TRBV6-6 and TRBJ2-7, with TRBD2 as a possible D gene (6 bases). This CDR3 comprises 15 residues. V was pared by 8 bases and J by 2 bases, with 19 bases between. Germline CDR1 and CDR2: MNHNY and SVGAGI (reference sequence).

V usage is TRBV5-1 and J usage is TRBJ2-6, with TRBD1 matching 8 bases. CDR3 length: 16 amino acids. The V and J ends lost 4 bases and 2 bases, in that order; junction bases with no gene match: 5. Germline CDR1 is SGHRS and CDR2 is YFSETQ. CDR3 amino acids: CASSLGQGPGANVLTF. In nucleotides, the CDR3 is TGCGCCAGCAGCCTCGGACAGGGCCCTGGGGCCAACGTCCTGACTTTC.

Comment on this clone: Other nucleotide sequences in the sample specify the same CDR3. The V and J genes are TRBV28 and TRBJ1-5, with a tentative D call TRBD1 (6 bases). The CDR3 runs 11 residues. Germline V CDR1 and CDR2: MDHEN, SYDVKM. Trimming left V 4 bases short and J 9 bases short, with 7 bases between. As DNA, the CDR3 is TGTGCCAGCAGTTCGGACAGGCCCCAGCATTTT. Protein product: CASSSDRPQHF. Looking up the rest from reference TRBV28 and TRBJ1-5 gives the full variable domain: DVKVTQSSRYLVKRTGEKVFLECVQDMDHENMFWYRQDPGLGLRLIYFSYDVKMKEKGDIPEGYSVSREKKERFSLILESASTNQTSMYLCASSSDRPQHFGDGTRLSIL.

The chain carries TRBV7-9 and TRBJ1-4; 8 bases match TRBD1. Trimming cost V 2 bases and J 7 bases; bases outside gene matches: 3. The CDR3 is 14 amino acids. CDR1 is SEHNR, CDR2 FQNEAQ, per germline (reference sequence). The CDR3 loop is CASSLQGAGEKLFF. CDR3 bases: TGTGCCAGCAGCTTACAGGGGGCAGGTGAAAAACTGTTTTTT.

The chain combines TRBV5-1 with TRBJ2-1; TRBD2 agrees at 13 bases. J lost 0 bases, V lost 2 bases, and 8 bases had no gene match. The V gene's germline CDR1 is SGHRS and CDR2 YFSETQ. CDR3 length equals 19 residues. The CDR3 reads CASSFTGTSGVGSYNEQFF. The CDR3 coding sequence is TGCGCCAGCAGCTTCACCGGGACTAGCGGGGTTGGCTCCTACAATGAGCAGTTCTTC.

The chain combines TRBV6-6 with TRBJ2-7; TRBD2 aligns across 7 bases. CDR3 length: 14 amino acids. The ends lost 6 bases at V and 4 bases at J; junction bases unmatched: 9. The germline V gene encodes CDR1 MNHNY and CDR2 SVGAGI (reference sequence). In DNA form, the CDR3 reads TGTGCCAGCAGCCGCGGGACTATGTGGTACGAGCAGTACTTC. Its protein product is CASSRGTMWYEQYF.

The chain combines TRBV28 with TRBJ2-7; tentatively, D is TRBD2 (5 bases). The germline V gene has CDR1 MDHEN and CDR2 SYDVKM. The CDR3 has 14 residues. Between the trimmed V and J ends, which lost 7 bases and 1 base, there was a span of 14 bases. CDR3 protein: CASMPGSGSYEQYF. The DNA of the CDR3 is TGTGCCAGCATGCCCGGTTCGGGATCCTACGAGCAGTACTTC.

The CDR3 coding sequence is TGTGCCAGTAGTATTGGGGTCCTAGGGGGACCAGATACGCAGTATTTT. As protein: CASSIGVLGGPDTQYF. The rearrangement links TRBV19 to TRBJ2-3; D is possibly TRBD1 (6 bases). Trimming removed 3 bases at V and 4 bases at J, with 17 bases between. This CDR3 spans 16 amino acids. Germline assignment: CDR1 LNHDA and CDR2 SQIVND (reference sequence).

The rearrangement links TRBV27 to TRBJ1-6; D may be TRBD1 (5 bases). Trimming pared 2 bases from V and 6 bases from J, leaving 17 bases between. The CDR3 sequence is 17 residues long. CDR1 and CDR2 (germline): MNHEY, SMNVEV (reference sequence). CDR3 amino acids: CASSLRGRVLPNSPLHF. CDR3 DNA: TGTGCCAGCAGTTTACGTGGCAGGGTGCTTCCTAATTCACCCCTCCACTTT.

V gene TRBV19 combines with J gene TRBJ1-2; D call uncertain. The CDR3 runs 15 residues. Trimming cost V 3 bases and J 0 bases, with 11 bases left between them. In germline, CDR1 is LNHDA, CDR2 SQIVND (reference sequence). Here the CDR3 DNA reads TGTGCCAGTAGTATCGAGGTCCGAACTAACTATGGCTACACCTTC. The encoded protein is CASSIEVRTNYGYTF.

The chain carries TRBV5-1 and TRBJ1-4, with D unclear. CDR1 SGHRS and CDR2 YFSETQ come from the germline V gene. Trimming took off 0 bases at V and 6 bases at J, with 9 bases between the two ends. The CDR3 spans 14 residues. The CDR3 nucleotides are TGCGCCAGCAGCTTGGGAGGGAACTATGAAAAACTGTTTTTT. Translating it yields CASSLGGNYEKLFF. The complete variable domain, with remaining parts taken from reference TRBV5-1 and TRBJ1-4, reads KAGVTQTPRYLIKTRGQQVTLSCSPISGHRSVSWYQQTPGQGLQFLFEYFSETQRNKGNFPGRFSGRQFSNSRSEMNVSTLELGDSALYLCASSLGGNYEKLFFGSGTQLSVL.

This chain connects TRBV20-1 to TRBJ1-2, with TRBD1 matching 7 bases. CDR1 DFQATT and CDR2 SNEGSKA come from the germline V gene (reference sequence). CDR3 size: 11 residues. CDR3 region: CTTTGWDGYTF. The DNA for the CDR3 is TGCACCACGACAGGGTGGGATGGCTACACCTTC.

The rearrangement joins TRBV18 to TRBJ2-7; 11 bases are a match to TRBD1. V was clipped by 5 bases and J by 6 bases; unmatched bases: 12. Germline V lookup: CDR1 KGHSH, CDR2 LQKENI. The CDR3 extends over 16 amino acids. This chain's CDR3 is CASSTFVGQGASEQYF. The CDR3 DNA follows: TGTGCCAGCTCAACTTTCGTTGGACAGGGGGCGTCCGAGCAGTACTTC.

V is TRBV6-5 and J is TRBJ1-4; tentatively, D is TRBD1 (5 bases). Germline CDR1 is MNHEY and CDR2 is SVGAGI. This CDR3 comprises 15 residues. The V end lost 2 bases, the J end lost 8 bases, and 15 bases lay between the germline ends. The CDR3 DNA is TGTGCCAGCAGTTACGACCGGCAGGGAGGAGAAAAACTGTTTTTT. Its protein is CASSYDRQGGEKLFF.